This TCR beta chain came from a study of shared clonotypes between healthy human individuals. About the study: Sampling drew on donors who were a couple of women and a few men aged 18 to 49.

Using immunoSEQ multiplex PCR, the repertoire was profiled, and TCRdb retains in-frame clones only, with some absent. This table has around 2.1 million clones, nearly 97% appearing once. This CDR3 comprises 14 residues. V lost 1 base and J lost 10, with 12 bases in between. Per germline, CDR1 SGDLS and CDR2 YYNGEE. The rearrangement joins TRBV9 to TRBJ1-6; perhaps TRBD1 as D (5 bases). The sample comprised naive CD4+ T cells sorted from blood. This sample's subset: CD45RA+ positively selected. This TCR was sampled from a man aged 18 to 29 in good health. CDR3 sequence (DNA): TGTGCCAGCAGCGTACTCGACAGTAGCTCACCCCTCCACTTT. It specifies CASSVLDSSSPLHF.